The 12 T cell receptor beta chains presented below share a single source sample, sequenced in a study of T cells in localized non-small cell lung cancer. Only in-frame clones appear in the TCRdb table, and some are missing; sequencing was by immunoSEQ multiplex PCR. There are around 23,000 clones in the sample; 88% occur only once, and less than 30% lies in the top ten. The sample was peripheral blood mononuclear cells, taken before any cancer treatment. The receptor source for this set is a male donor aged 60 or over with stage II lung adenocarcinoma.

The chain has TRBV11-2 and TRBJ2-7, with D possibly matching TRBD2 (6 bases). This CDR3 has 12 amino acids. CDR1 SGHAT and CDR2 FQNNGV come from the germline V gene. V was trimmed by 5 bases and J by 6 bases, leaving 11 bases between them. The CDR3 reads CASSPYGSEQYF. The CDR3 DNA follows: TGTGCCAGCAGCCCGTACGGGAGCGAGCAGTACTTC.

This chain connects TRBV6-1 to TRBJ2-1; D call uncertain. Trimming pared 5 bases from V and 3 bases from J, leaving 5 bases between. The CDR3 runs to 12 residues. Germline CDR1 reads MNHNS; CDR2 reads SASEGT. In DNA form, the CDR3 reads TGTGCCAGCAGTTCGGACTACAATGAGCAGTTCTTC. Translating it yields CASSSDYNEQFF.

V is TRBV5-1 and J is TRBJ2-1; weak D call: TRBD2 (6 bases). The CDR3 runs to 13 residues. The V gene lost 7 bases and the J gene lost 5 bases, with 13 bases spanning the gap. CDR1 and CDR2 from the germline V gene are SGHRS and YFSETQ. CDR3 sequence reads: CASSSGVNNEQFF. CDR3 nucleotides: TGCGCCAGCTCCTCGGGGGTGAACAATGAGCAGTTCTTC.

V usage is TRBV29-1 and J usage is TRBJ2-2; 8 bases line up with TRBD1. CDR3 length equals 13 residues. With 5 bases clipped from V and 5 bases from J, the junction kept 4 bases outside the gene matches. Germline loops: CDR1 SQVTM, CDR2 ANQGSEA. CDR3 loop: CSVSTGGTGELFF. In DNA, the CDR3 is TGCAGCGTTTCCACAGGGGGAACCGGGGAGCTGTTTTTT.

The chain recombines TRBV7-9 with TRBJ2-7; no firm D call. Germline loops: CDR1 SEHNR, CDR2 FQNEAQ (reference sequence). V was shortened by 5 bases and J by 3 bases, with 17 bases between the two germline ends. CDR3 length equals 15 residues. Here the CDR3 DNA reads TGTGCCAGCAGCAAACCTTTGGGCGCCAGCTACGAGCAGTACTTC. Amino acids: CASSKPLGASYEQYF.

A single count supports this clone. J is TRBJ1-2 and V is TRBV15; tentative D call: TRBD1 (6 bases). Trimming shortened V by 2 bases and J by 0 bases, and 10 bases separated the two germline ends. The germline V gene has CDR1 LNHNV and CDR2 YYDKDF (reference sequence). CDR3 length: 15 residues. The CDR3 DNA reads TGTGCCACCAGCAGATTGACAGGAGCTAACTATGGCTACACCTTC. Translation: CATSRLTGANYGYTF.

This clone was seen only once. The genes are TRBV7-2 and TRBJ1-2; no firm D call. CDR3 length: 14 amino acids. Trimming stripped 0 bases from V and 8 bases from J, with 13 bases between. CDR1 and CDR2 from the germline V gene are SGHTA and FQGNSA. The CDR3, as DNA: TGTGCCAGCAGCTTAGCGACTAAAGGAGTCGGCTACACCTTC. Its translation: CASSLATKGVGYTF. The variable domain in full, completed from reference TRBV7-2 and TRBJ1-2, reads GAGVSQSPSNKVTEKGKDVELRCDPISGHTALYWYRQSLGQGLEFLIYFQGNSAPDKSGLPSDRFSAERTGGSVSTLTIQRTQQEDSAVYLCASSLATKGVGYTFGSGTRLTVV.

Only a few counts were recorded for this clone. V is TRBV7-9 and J is TRBJ2-3; no reliable D call. This CDR3 region has 16 residues. The V end was cut by 0 bases, the J end by 2 bases, with 12 bases between. Germline V gene data show CDR1 as SEHNR and CDR2 as FQNEAQ (reference sequence). CDR3 in amino acids: CASSLAVFDDTDTQYF. CDR3 coding DNA: TGTGCCAGCAGCTTAGCAGTCTTTGACGACACAGATACGCAGTATTTT.

The CDR3 DNA reads as TGTGCCAGCAGTGACATACTAGCGGGCCTGGCTACGCAGTATTTT. Protein product: CASSDILAGLATQYF. The chain is built from TRBV2 and TRBJ2-3, with 9 bases aligning to TRBD2. V shed 3 bases and J 8 bases; nucleotides not matched to a gene: 9. The CDR3 totals 15 residues. The germline CDR1 and CDR2 sequences are SNHLY and FYNNEI.

The V gene is TRBV2, the J gene TRBJ2-1; D is ambiguous. Germline CDR1 is SNHLY and CDR2 is FYNNEI. The CDR3 loop spans 15 amino acids. Trimming removed 4 bases at V and 1 base at J, with 11 bases between. CDR3 DNA sequence: TGTGCCAGCAGTGTGAGTATCGGGTCCTACAATGAGCAGTTCTTC. This gives the protein CASSVSIGSYNEQFF.

The CDR3 bases are TGTGCCAGCAGTTACTCTGGAACATACGAGCAGTACTTC. Amino acids: CASSYSGTYEQYF. The rearrangement uses TRBV6-5 and TRBJ2-7; D is unclear. Germline loops: CDR1 MNHEY, CDR2 SVGAGI. V lost 0 bases, J lost 4 bases, and 7 bases lay in between. The CDR3 totals 13 residues.

This chain links TRBV19 with TRBJ1-3; D is unresolved. V shed 4 bases and J shed 5 bases, with 18 bases lying between them. The length of the CDR3 is 16 residues. Germline V gene data show CDR1 as LNHDA and CDR2 as SQIVND (reference sequence). CDR3 DNA: TGTGCCAGTAGTACCCAAGGACGCGACGGGAGAAACACCATATATTTT. Protein: CASSTQGRDGRNTIYF.